This T cell receptor (beta chain) was profiled in a study of T-cell memory formation after mild COVID-19. The study's findings and limits: Several responding clones turned up in pre-infection memory, indicating that cross-reactive memory may have taken part. A balance of CD4 and CD8 characterized clones contracting day 15 to 85, whereas later expanders leaned CD4+. Among CD4+ contracting clones, most were CM and EM, and CD8+ ones EMRA.

The CDR3 has 13 amino acids. After removal of 7 bases from V and 5 bases from J, the junction contained 4 bases not matched to a gene. Constant-segment primers were used for 5'RACE, and the resulting TCR alpha and TCR beta cDNA libraries carried sample barcodes and UMIs. TCRdb re-called the 5' RACE reads through MiXCR, storing one row per CDR3 protein. This repertoire shows roughly 13,000 distinct CDR3 sequences, roughly 15% found once; its top ten account for around 58%. In this sample, this clonotype turned up many times. Antigen specificity is unknown. Sample: PBMCs or a T cell subset sorted from them (not recorded which). The rearrangement links TRBV12-3 or TRBV12-4 to TRBJ2-2; TRBD1 matches at 7 bases. The receptor comes from a man aged 18 to 30 who had mild COVID-19 (a few samples of this study predate the infection). Cell type and time point are not known. The CDR3 sequence: CASTLTGTGELFF. In nucleotides, the CDR3 is TGTGCCAGCACCCTGACAGGGACCGGGGAGCTGTTTTTT.